These 2 T cell receptor beta chains share one sample of origin, sequenced in a study of PD-1 blockade in classical Hodgkin lymphoma. Libraries were prepared by immunoSEQ multiplex PCR; TCRdb keeps only in-frame clonotypes and omits some of them. The data hold roughly 150,000 clones, with under 85% observed a single time. Relapse after autologous stem cell transplantation occurred in every patient, and brentuximab vedotin exposure varied. This specimen was peripheral blood mononuclear cells (PBMCs), taken before the second cycle of nivolumab. The receptors derive from a human donor with classical Hodgkin lymphoma.

This clone has just a few counts. CDR3 region: CASSVEGTSFSTDTQYF. The CDR3 coding sequence is TGTGCCAGCAGCGTAGAAGGGACAAGTTTTAGCACAGATACGCAGTATTTT. This rearrangement joins TRBV9 to TRBJ2-3; a possible D gene is TRBD1 (6 bases). Germline V CDR1 and CDR2: SGDLS, YYNGEE. The V end was cut by 0 bases, the J end by 0 bases, with 14 bases between. The CDR3 has 17 residues.

CDR3 in amino acids: CASSLAGGPYEQYF. The DNA for the CDR3 is TGTGCCAGCAGCTTAGCGGGAGGACCCTACGAGCAGTACTTC. The rearrangement uses TRBV7-2 and TRBJ2-7; D is perhaps TRBD2 (6 bases). V dropped 0 bases and J dropped 2 bases, with 8 bases sitting between them. CDR3 length: 14 amino acids. CDR1 is SGHTA and CDR2 is FQGNSA in the germline V gene.